This T cell receptor (beta chain) was captured in a study of CXCR3-negative and CXCR3-positive naive CD8 T cells. Notes on the study in general: In both naive subsets diversity was comparably high, whereas memory CD8+ cells showed much lower diversity. Naive cells with CXCR3 showed TRB CDR3s that were more hydrophobic than those in CXCR3-negative naive cells. Within a donor, both naive subsets shared TRBV-TRBJ usage, unlike memory cells.

The method, 5' RACE with UMI labels, was used to prepare the TRB cDNA libraries. Using the 5' RACE reads, TCRdb records one entry per CDR3 protein without DNA. The record lists approximately 100,000 distinct CDR3 sequences, of which the ten most abundant hold roughly 0.35%. In regard to this clonotype: Its antigen is not identified.

CD45RO-CCR7+CD27+CD95- expression identified naive CD8+ T cells. Sequencing was carried out using naive CXCR3+ CD8+ T cells from blood. The subset was: CD45RO-CCR7+CD27+CD95- naive CD8+ T cells expressing CXCR3 (TNR3+). This sequence originates from a human donor in good health. Some clones in this sample may be carry-over from other donors' samples.

The CDR3 sequence is CASSQAASEPTYEQYF. J is TRBJ2-7 and V is TRBV4-2. The CDR3 extends over 16 amino acids. In germline, CDR1 is LGHNA, CDR2 YNFKEQ.